This T cell receptor (beta chain) was sequenced for a study of blood T cell repertoires in COVID-19. Study details: Italy, Spain and the United States were the sources of the convalescent and acute COVID-19 samples. PBMCs, B-cell-depleted T cells, or T cells provided the cDNA or gDNA that made up the material.

Germline CDR1 reads SEHNR; CDR2 reads FQNEAQ (reference sequence). Trimming shortened V by 4 bases and J by 5 bases, and 11 bases separated the two germline ends. This CDR3 is built from 13 residues. Generated by immunoSEQ multiplex PCR, the TCRdb table keeps only in-frame clones and is missing some. The table lists some 120,000 clones, just over 70% of them singletons. Input material: peripheral blood. The clonotype originates from a human donor with acute or convalescent COVID-19. The donor label of this sample is uncertain. This chain links TRBV7-9 with TRBJ2-5, with a tentative D call TRBD2 (7 bases). CDR3 nucleotides: TGTGCCAGCAGCTGGGGGGGCCGGGAGACCCAGTACTTC. Protein sequence: CASSWGGRETQYF.